What follows are 2 T cell receptor beta chains derived from one specimen sequenced in a study of cytomegalovirus exposure and HLA in healthy donors. Use of 60 Vbeta and 13 Jbeta primers characterized the PCR. Profiling relied on immunoSEQ multiplex PCR, and the TCRdb table lists in-frame clones only, not all of them. Here the sample table reports about 130,000 clones. The specimen sequenced was PBMCs. The receptors were sampled from a young man in good health and CMV-seronegative.

This chain joins TRBV2 and TRBJ1-4, with TRBD1 matching over 11 bases. CDR1 SNHLY and CDR2 FYNNEI come from the germline V gene. The CDR3 sequence is 14 residues long. J was trimmed by 7 bases and V by 6 bases; bases with no gene match: 4. CDR3 in DNA: TGTGCCAGCAGGAGGGGGACAGGGGGTGAAAAACTGTTTTTT. Protein: CASRRGTGGEKLFF.

V gene TRBV6-5 combines with J gene TRBJ2-7, with 7 bases aligning to TRBD1. The CDR3 covers 13 residues. V shed 7 bases and J 4 bases; nucleotides not matched to a gene: 7. Germline V gene sequence: CDR1 MNHEY, CDR2 SVGAGI. The CDR3 DNA follows: TGTGCCAGCACACAGGGGTCCGGGTACGAGCAGTACTTC. It encodes CASTQGSGYEQYF.